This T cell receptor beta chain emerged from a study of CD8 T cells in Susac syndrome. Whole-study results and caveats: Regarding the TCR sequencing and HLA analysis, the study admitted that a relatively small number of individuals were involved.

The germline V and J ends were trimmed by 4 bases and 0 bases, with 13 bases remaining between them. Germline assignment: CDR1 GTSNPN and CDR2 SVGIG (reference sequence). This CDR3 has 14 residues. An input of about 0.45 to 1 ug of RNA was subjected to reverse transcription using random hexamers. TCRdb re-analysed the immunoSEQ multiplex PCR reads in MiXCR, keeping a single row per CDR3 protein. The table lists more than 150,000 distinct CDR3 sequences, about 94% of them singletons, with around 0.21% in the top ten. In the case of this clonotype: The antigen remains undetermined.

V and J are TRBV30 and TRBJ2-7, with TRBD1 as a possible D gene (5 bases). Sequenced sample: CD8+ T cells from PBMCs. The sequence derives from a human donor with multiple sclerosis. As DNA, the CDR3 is TGTGCCTGGACCCGCAGGGTGGGCTCCTACGAGCAGTACTTC. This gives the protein CAWTRRVGSYEQYF.